The 30 T cell receptor beta chains presented below share a single source sample, sequenced in a study of T cells in Graves' hyperthyroidism and ophthalmopathy. The TCR beta CDR3 regions underwent amplification using RNA transcripts as the source. The HTBI primer set served for first-round RT-PCR of the TCR CDR3. TCRdb re-analysed the multiplex PCR reads in MiXCR, keeping a single row per CDR3 protein. The sample has 500,000 to 800,000 distinct CDR3 sequences; 45% are singletons. Input material: peripheral blood or thyroid tissue (not recorded which). Receptors were obtained from an adult man with Graves' disease, either hyperthyroidism or ophthalmopathy (not recorded which).

The genes are TRBV29-1 and TRBJ2-5; tentative D call: TRBD2 (6 bases). Deletions cut 1 base from V and 5 bases from J, with 11 bases between. This CDR3 spans 13 amino acids. Germline lookup yields CDR1 SQVTM and CDR2 ANQGSEA. In DNA form, the CDR3 reads TGCAGCGTTGAAGCGGGGGTCGGTGAGACCCAGTACTTC. This gives the protein CSVEAGVGETQYF. The full variable domain, rest sourced from reference TRBV29-1 and TRBJ2-5, is SAVISQKPSRDICQRGTSLTIQCQVDSQVTMMFWYRQQPGQSLTLIATANQGSEATYESGFVIDKFPISRPNLTFSTLTVSNMSPEDSSIYLCSVEAGVGETQYFGPGTRLLVL.

For the CDR3, the DNA is TGTGCTAGTGGTTTGTTAAGGGAAGAGACCCAGTACTTC. Translation gives CASGLLREETQYF. The chain joins TRBV12-5 to TRBJ2-5; D unclear. CDR3 length: 13 amino acids. The germline V gene encodes CDR1 LGHNT and CDR2 FRNRAP. V was shortened by 2 bases and J by 3 bases, with 7 bases between the two germline ends. The whole variable domain, remainder taken from reference TRBV12-5 and TRBJ2-5, is DARVTQTPRHKVTEMGQEVTMRCQPILGHNTVFWYRQTMMQGLELLAYFRNRAPLDDSGMPKDRFSAEMPDATLATLKIQPSEPRDSAVYFCASGLLREETQYFGPGTRLLVL.

This clonotype was picked up many times. This chain joins TRBV15 and TRBJ1-1, with unresolved D. The V and J ends lost 0 bases and 11 bases respectively, with 13 bases between them. Per germline, CDR1 LNHNV and CDR2 YYDKDF (reference sequence). CDR3 length: 13 residues. The CDR3 sequence is CATSREAPAGAFF. In DNA form, the CDR3 reads TGTGCCACCAGCAGAGAGGCTCCTGCCGGGGCTTTCTTT.

This clonotype has only a few counts. At one of its ends the junction is not consistent with the germline gene, which may arise from a read error. The gene calls are TRBV7-7 and TRBJ1-2; D is possibly TRBD1 (5 bases). The CDR3 covers 17 residues. The germline V gene has CDR1 SSHAT and CDR2 FNYEAQ (reference sequence). The CDR3 DNA sequence: TGTGCTAGCAGCGTAAACGGCCTGTGCCCCGGGGGCTATGGCTACACCTTC. The encoded protein is CASSVNGLCPGGYGYTF.

The chain links TRBV7-2 to TRBJ1-2; no clear D gene. Deletions cut 3 bases from V and 3 bases from J, with 8 bases between. The CDR3 has 13 residues. Germline V gene data show CDR1 as SGHTA and CDR2 as FQGNSA. Written as DNA, the CDR3 is TGTGCCAGCAGCTTGGGGATAGACTATGGCTACACCTTC. Its protein product is CASSLGIDYGYTF. Looking up the rest from reference TRBV7-2 and TRBJ1-2 gives the full variable domain: GAGVSQSPSNKVTEKGKDVELRCDPISGHTALYWYRQSLGQGLEFLIYFQGNSAPDKSGLPSDRFSAERTGGSVSTLTIQRTQQEDSAVYLCASSLGIDYGYTFGSGTRLTVV.

This clonotype was found a few times. The chain recombines TRBV7-9 with TRBJ1-6; 8 bases line up with TRBD1. V dropped 2 bases and J dropped 2; count of bases not matched to a gene: 5. There are 17 residues in the CDR3. The germline V gene has CDR1 SEHNR and CDR2 FQNEAQ (reference sequence). CDR3 bases: TGTGCCAGCAGCTTATCCAGGGGGCACACCTATAATTCACCCCTCCACTTT. This sequence encodes CASSLSRGHTYNSPLHF.

In the case of this clonotype: A read error may be the cause here, since a much bigger clone is one base away. V is TRBV15 and J is TRBJ2-7; D is undetermined. The CDR3 sequence is 13 residues long. Germline V gene data show CDR1 as LNHNV and CDR2 as YYDKDF (reference sequence). CDR3: CATSGDSGYEQYF. CDR3 nucleotide sequence: TGTGCCACCAGCGGAGATTCGGGTTACGAGCAGTACTTC.

Here the CDR3 DNA reads TGTGCCAGCAGCCAAGAAGTAGGGAGGATCGCCTATAATTCACCCCTCCACTTT. This gives the protein CASSQEVGRIAYNSPLHF. This rearrangement joins TRBV7-4 to TRBJ1-6; D remains ambiguous. This CDR3 region has 18 residues. Germline CDR1 is SGHVT and CDR2 is SQSDAQ. The V end lost 5 bases, the J end lost 2 bases, and 19 bases lay between the germline ends.

The rearrangement links TRBV15 to TRBJ1-4, with D possibly matching TRBD1 (5 bases). The CDR3 runs to 14 residues. CDR1 is LNHNV, CDR2 YYDKDF, per germline (reference sequence). Trimming cost V 1 base and J 10 bases, with 13 bases left between them. The CDR3, as DNA: TGTGCCACCAGCAGAGGGGGCGCGACTGGAAAACTGTTTTTT. Translated, it gives CATSRGGATGKLFF.

To note about this clonotype: This may be a read error, as it is one base from a much larger clone. The CDR3 sequence is CAGSLESLYEQYF. Here the CDR3 DNA reads TGTGCCGGCAGCTTGGAGAGTCTCTACGAGCAGTACTTC. The chain has TRBV7-8 and TRBJ2-7; D unresolved. CDR1 is SGHVS and CDR2 is FQNEAQ in the germline V gene. CDR3 size: 13 residues.

Of note for this clonotype: At one boundary the junction diverges from the germline segment, which might be a read error. The chain has TRBV7-7 and TRBJ1-6; D not certain. The germline gives CDR1 SSHAT, CDR2 FNYEAQ (reference sequence). The CDR3 runs to 13 residues. As DNA, the CDR3 is TGTGCTAGCAGCCGTGGCAGGTTCTCACCCCTCCACTTT. It encodes CASSRGRFSPLHF.

The genes are TRBV20-1 and TRBJ2-5; 12 bases are a match to TRBD2. The germline CDR1 and CDR2 sequences are DFQATT and SNEGSKA (reference sequence). The CDR3 contains 16 residues. The ends lost 5 bases at V and 1 base at J; junction bases unmatched: 8. The CDR3 region is CSALRLAGGRQETQYF. CDR3 DNA: TGCAGTGCTCTTCGGCTAGCGGGGGGGCGCCAAGAGACCCAGTACTTC.

V and J are TRBV7-3 and TRBJ1-6; maybe TRBD1 (5 bases). Germline V gene lookup returns CDR1 SGHTA and CDR2 FQGTGA. With 3 bases removed from V and 9 bases from J, the gap between germline ends came to 12 bases. The CDR3 is 14 residues long. The CDR3 DNA sequence: TGTGCCAGCAGCTTCGATCCGGGGCTTTCACCCCTCCACTTT. Protein product: CASSFDPGLSPLHF.

Only a few counts were recorded for this clonotype. The CDR3 is CASSQDLQGAYGYTF. Written as DNA, the CDR3 is TGTGCCAGCAGCCAAGATTTGCAGGGGGCGTATGGCTACACCTTC. The chain employs TRBV3-1 and TRBJ1-2; 8 positions match TRBD1. From germline, CDR1 is LGHDT and CDR2 YNNKEL (reference sequence). V lost 0 bases, J lost 5 bases, and 5 bases stayed unmatched. The CDR3 is 15 residues long.

This clonotype has a count of ten or more. The chain couples TRBV7-3 to TRBJ2-5; no reliable D call. Trimming took off 2 bases at V and 1 base at J, with 5 bases between the two ends. The CDR3 totals 13 residues. Germline values: CDR1 SGHTA, CDR2 FQGTGA. Written as DNA, the CDR3 is TGTGCCAGCAGCTTAGGCAGCCAAGAGACCCAGTACTTC. Encoded protein: CASSLGSQETQYF. Combining the CDR3 with reference TRBV7-3 and TRBJ2-5 gives the whole variable domain GAGVSQTPSNKVTEKGKYVELRCDPISGHTALYWYRQSLGQGPEFLIYFQGTGAADDSGLPNDRFFAVRPEGSVSTLKIQRTERGDSAVYLCASSLGSQETQYFGPGTRLLVL.

This rearrangement joins TRBV7-8 to TRBJ2-5; tentative D call: TRBD2 (6 bases). The CDR3 spans 16 residues. CDR1 SGHVS and CDR2 FQNEAQ come from the germline V gene. Trimming pared 1 base from V and 2 bases from J, leaving 14 bases between. The CDR3 loop is CASSLVPSGFQETQYF. The CDR3 DNA reads TGTGCCAGCAGCTTAGTGCCCAGCGGGTTTCAAGAGACCCAGTACTTC.

V and J are TRBV24-1 and TRBJ1-5, with 8 bases fitting TRBD1. From germline, CDR1 is KGHDR and CDR2 SFDVKD. The length of the CDR3 is 16 residues. J gave up 4 bases and V 7 bases, and 11 bases lay outside the gene matches. This CDR3 reads CATSDPGTGPNQPQHF. The DNA of the CDR3 is TGTGCCACCAGCGACCCAGGGACAGGCCCAAATCAGCCCCAGCATTTT.

The chain joins TRBV6-1 to TRBJ1-5; D gene ambiguous. The germline V gene has CDR1 MNHNS and CDR2 SASEGT. Trimming pared 9 bases from V and 11 bases from J, leaving 23 bases between. The CDR3 loop spans 14 amino acids. DNA for the CDR3: TGTGCCAGTAGAAGCTCCGGGATTCAAGAGACCCAGCATTTT. It codes for CASRSSGIQETQHF.

This clonotype was seen ten or more times. The chain uses TRBV10-2 and TRBJ2-2; weak D call: TRBD1 (6 bases). Trimming cost V 10 bases and J 3 bases, with 18 bases left between them. The CDR3 runs to 15 residues. Germline assignment: CDR1 WSHSY and CDR2 SAAADI. The CDR3 region has the DNA TGCGCCACCGAATTGGAGACAGGAGACACCGGGGAGCTGTTTTTT. It codes for CATELETGDTGELFF.

This clonotype was detected ten times or more. The rearrangement links TRBV15 to TRBJ1-2, with D possibly TRBD1 on 5 matching bases. CDR1 is LNHNV, CDR2 YYDKDF, per germline (reference sequence). The V and J ends lost 3 bases and 1 base respectively, with 12 bases between them. There are 15 residues in the CDR3. The CDR3 DNA follows: TGTGCCACCAGCAGGGACATACAGGATAACTATGGCTACACCTTC. This codes for CATSRDIQDNYGYTF.

Turning to this clonotype: A read error may be the cause here, since a much bigger clone is one base away. The rearrangement joins TRBV7-2 to TRBJ2-7; TRBD1 matches at 11 bases. This CDR3 is 14 amino acids long. Germline trimming cut 8 bases from V and 3 bases from J; bases unmatched to any gene: 6. The germline V gene encodes CDR1 SGHTA and CDR2 FQGNSA. CDR3 in amino acids: CASPRDRGDYEQYF. The CDR3, as DNA: TGTGCCAGCCCCCGGGACAGGGGGGACTACGAGCAGTACTTC.

The chain has TRBV7-9 and TRBJ1-1, with a possible D match to TRBD1 (5 bases). Germline values: CDR1 SEHNR, CDR2 FQNEAQ (reference sequence). Deletions cut 1 base from V and 7 bases from J, with 13 bases between. This CDR3 spans 14 amino acids. The CDR3 here is CASSLGDRPLEAFF. CDR3 in DNA: TGTGCCAGCAGCTTAGGAGACAGACCCCTTGAAGCTTTCTTT.

The V call is TRBV29-1, the J call TRBJ2-7; a weak D match, TRBD1 (6 bases). This CDR3 contains 15 residues. CDR1 and CDR2 from the germline V gene are SQVTM and ANQGSEA. The V gene lost 2 bases and the J gene lost 3 bases, with 17 bases spanning the gap. CDR3 sequence: CSVESPDRVIYEQYF. In DNA form, the CDR3 reads TGCAGCGTTGAATCGCCGGACAGAGTGATCTACGAGCAGTACTTC.

The rearrangement uses TRBV29-1 and TRBJ1-3; D is perhaps TRBD1 (6 bases). The V gene's germline CDR1 is SQVTM and CDR2 ANQGSEA. The V and J ends lost 2 bases and 4 bases respectively, with 9 bases between them. The CDR3 is 13 amino acids. The CDR3 reads CSVETGTGNTIYF. DNA for the CDR3: TGCAGCGTTGAAACCGGGACAGGAAACACCATATATTTT.

The chain employs TRBV29-1 and TRBJ1-3; D perhaps matches TRBD1 (5 bases). Trimming removed 5 bases from V and 8 bases from J, with 10 bases in between. This CDR3 contains 11 residues. Germline CDR1 is SQVTM and CDR2 is ANQGSEA. DNA for the CDR3: TGCAGCGTTTACCGGGACTACACCATATATTTT. Translation: CSVYRDYTIYF.

This clonotype occurred once. The chain uses TRBV15 and TRBJ1-2, with D unclear. V lost 10 bases and J 1 base, leaving 25 bases between the germline ends. The germline V gene encodes CDR1 LNHNV and CDR2 YYDKDF (reference sequence). The CDR3 runs to 17 residues. The CDR3 loop reads CASSSLLSSLLNYGYTF. The CDR3, as DNA: TGTGCCAGCAGTTCCCTACTCTCCAGCCTCCTTAACTATGGCTACACCTTC.

Concerning this clonotype itself: A much larger clone lies a single base off, so this may be a read error. The chain is built from TRBV12-3 or TRBV12-4 and TRBJ1-6; D not certain. V lost 8 bases to trimming and J lost 10 bases, with 12 bases between them. CDR3 size: 12 residues. The DNA of the CDR3 is TGTGCCAGCGGTTGGAGACGATCACCCCTCCACTTT. Translated: CASGWRRSPLHF.

This clonotype was counted only a few times. The CDR3 protein is CASSEASTEAYGYTF. Written as DNA, the CDR3 is TGTGCCAGCAGTGAAGCGAGTACAGAGGCCTATGGCTACACCTTC. V gene TRBV2 combines with J gene TRBJ1-2, with D unclear. V shed 0 bases and J shed 4 bases, with 12 bases lying between them. CDR1 and CDR2 from the germline V gene are SNHLY and FYNNEI. The CDR3 sequence is 15 residues long.

The chain recombines TRBV29-1 with TRBJ1-2; 8 positions agree with TRBD1. The CDR3 length is 13 residues. J gave up 4 bases and V 4 bases, and 5 bases lay outside the gene matches. The germline V gene has CDR1 SQVTM and CDR2 ANQGSEA. The CDR3 spells CSVGGQEGYGYTF. The DNA of the CDR3 is TGCAGCGTTGGGGGACAGGAAGGCTATGGCTACACCTTC.

J is TRBJ1-4 and V is TRBV7-8; a weak D match, TRBD1 (5 bases). Germline V CDR1 and CDR2: SGHVS, FQNEAQ. CDR3 length: 16 amino acids. Trimming left V 5 bases short and J 1 base short, with 14 bases between. CDR3 sequence (DNA): TGTGCCAGCAGCCAAAGTCCTAGGGGAACTAATGAAAAACTGTTTTTT. Translation: CASSQSPRGTNEKLFF.